Sequencing of this TCR beta chain was carried out in a study of blood T cell repertoires in COVID-19. Study in general: In each case, the material was cDNA or gDNA derived from T cells, B-cell-depleted T cells, or PBMCs.

In germline, CDR1 is LNHDA, CDR2 SQIVND (reference sequence). Trimming took 8 bases from V and 2 from J, leaving 12 bases between them. The CDR3 totals 13 residues. Donors in Cohort 3 counted as recovered after two negative PCRs, clearance, or symptom resolution. The assay was immunoSEQ multiplex PCR, and TCRdb's table has in-frame clones only and misses some. The data contain more than 60,000 clones, roughly 91% of them seen just once; the ten biggest clones take up 10%. The receptor comes from a woman between 40 and 55 years old who had recovered from COVID-19. Input material: PBMCs or T cells enriched from blood (not recorded which). The gene calls are TRBV19 and TRBJ2-5, with a tentative D call TRBD1 (6 bases). The CDR3 DNA reads as TGTGCCAGTGGACCGGGACATCAAGAGACCCAGTACTTC. This sequence encodes CASGPGHQETQYF.